Following are 9 T cell receptor beta chains from one sample sequenced in a study of chemoradiotherapy in HPV16-positive cancers (dated by TCRdb to 2021 to 2024). To prepare the library, the immunoSEQ multiplex PCR assay was applied. TCRdb's version of the immuneACCESS table is confined to in-frame rearrangements and falls short of the full clone set. An unresolved V gene accounts for under half of the shortfall where checked; the remainder is of unknown origin. This sample is represented by tens of thousands of clones; about 90% of them were singletons. The biggest ten clones account for 4.2% of the sample. The sample consisted of blood, taken from a patient who underwent chemoradiotherapy. The receptors were sampled from a human donor with HPV-associated anogenital cancer.

V usage is TRBV7-8 and J usage is TRBJ1-2; D uncertain. Trimming shortened V by 2 bases and J by 5 bases, and 6 bases separated the two germline ends. This CDR3 is 12 amino acids long. Germline V gene data show CDR1 as SGHVS and CDR2 as FQNEAQ. This CDR3 reads CASSLTNYGYTF. CDR3 DNA: TGTGCCAGCAGCTTAACGAATTATGGCTACACCTTC. Using reference TRBV7-8 and TRBJ1-2 for the parts outside the CDR3, the full variable domain is GAGVSQSPRYKVAKRGQDVALRCDPISGHVSLFWYQQALGQGPEFLTYFQNEAQLDKSGLPSDRFFAERPEGSVSTLKIQRTQQEDSAVYLCASSLTNYGYTFGSGTRLTVV.

V usage is TRBV19 and J usage is TRBJ1-1; the D is unclear. V was cut by 3 bases and J by 4 bases, with 12 bases left in between. The CDR3 is 14 amino acids. The V gene's germline CDR1 is LNHDA and CDR2 SQIVND (reference sequence). Here the CDR3 reads CASSISARGTEAFF. The CDR3, as DNA: TGTGCCAGTAGTATTTCAGCCCGGGGCACTGAAGCTTTCTTT. The full variable domain, in which reference TRBV19 and TRBJ1-1 provide the parts outside the CDR3, is DGGITQSPKYLFRKEGQNVTLSCEQNLNHDAMYWYRQDPGQGLRLIYYSQIVNDFQKGDIAEGYSVSREKKESFPLTVTSAQKNPTAFYLCASSISARGTEAFFGQGTRLTVV.

The V gene is TRBV5-1, the J gene TRBJ2-1; D is unclear. The V gene's germline CDR1 is SGHRS and CDR2 YFSETQ. The germline V and J ends were trimmed by 2 bases and 5 bases, with 17 bases remaining between them. The CDR3 consists of 16 residues. CDR3 amino acids: CASSLTSSYGNNEQFF. The DNA for the CDR3 is TGCGCCAGCAGCTTAACTTCTAGTTATGGGAACAATGAGCAGTTCTTC.

CDR3 in DNA: TGTGCCAGCCGTAGCGGGAGCACAGATACGCAGTATTTT. This encodes CASRSGSTDTQYF. V and J are TRBV7-9 and TRBJ2-3; 7 bases fit TRBD2. Per germline, CDR1 SEHNR and CDR2 FQNEAQ (reference sequence). This CDR3 is built from 13 residues. Germline trimming cut 8 bases from V and 0 bases from J; bases unmatched to any gene: 2.

The chain is built from TRBV28 and TRBJ1-1; D is undetermined. Germline CDR1 MDHEN, CDR2 SYDVKM. The V and J ends lost 2 bases and 3 bases respectively, with 4 bases between them. The CDR3 contains 12 residues. In DNA form, the CDR3 reads TGTGCCAGCAGTTTAAGTTACACTGAAGCTTTCTTT. It translates to CASSLSYTEAFF.

In its sample, this clone was seen a few times. The rearrangement joins TRBV4-1 to TRBJ2-5, with 7 bases fitting TRBD1. Germline-derived CDR1 and CDR2 are MGHRA and YSYEKL. This CDR3 is built from 15 residues. After removal of 1 base from V and 4 bases from J, the junction contained 6 bases not matched to a gene. The CDR3 spells CASSQVGAGGETQYF. Here the CDR3 DNA reads TGCGCCAGCAGCCAAGTGGGGGCAGGGGGAGAGACCCAGTACTTC.

V and J are TRBV7-9 and TRBJ2-1; 11 bases agree with TRBD2. From germline, CDR1 is SEHNR and CDR2 FQNEAQ (reference sequence). V shed 0 bases, J shed 8 bases, and the junction held 3 bases outside the gene matches. This CDR3 comprises 15 residues. CDR3 protein: CASSLAMTSGDEQFF. The CDR3 nucleotides are TGTGCCAGCAGCTTAGCGATGACTAGCGGGGATGAGCAGTTCTTC.

This chain connects TRBV6-1 to TRBJ2-5; 8 bases are shared with TRBD1. The J call may be wrong; the DNA end is better matched by TRBJ2-7. The CDR3 loop spans 14 amino acids. Per the germline V gene, CDR1 is MNHNS and CDR2 is SASEGT. The CDR3 reads CATSIDRGSYEQYF. Here the CDR3 DNA reads TGTGCCACCTCCATCGACAGGGGCTCCTACGAGCAGTACTTC.

The V and J genes are TRBV11-2 and TRBJ2-3; TRBD2 might be the D (5 bases). Trimming took off 5 bases at V and 4 bases at J, with 13 bases between the two ends. There are 14 residues in the CDR3. CDR1 is SGHAT and CDR2 is FQNNGV in the germline V gene. CDR3 nucleotide sequence: TGTGCCAGCAGCGAGGGTGGGGTTCCAGATACGCAGTATTTT. Translating it yields CASSEGGVPDTQYF.